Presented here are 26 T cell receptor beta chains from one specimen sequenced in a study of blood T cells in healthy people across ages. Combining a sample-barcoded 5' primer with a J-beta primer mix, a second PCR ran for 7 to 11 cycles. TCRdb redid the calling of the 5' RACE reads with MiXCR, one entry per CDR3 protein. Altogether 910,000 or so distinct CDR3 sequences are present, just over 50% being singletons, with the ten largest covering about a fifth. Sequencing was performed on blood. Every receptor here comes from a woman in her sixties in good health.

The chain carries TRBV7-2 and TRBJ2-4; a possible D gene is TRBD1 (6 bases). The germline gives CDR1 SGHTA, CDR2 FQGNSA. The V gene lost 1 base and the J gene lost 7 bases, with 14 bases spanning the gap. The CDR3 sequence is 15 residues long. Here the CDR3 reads CASSLVGARGNIQYF. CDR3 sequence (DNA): TGTGCCAGCAGCTTAGTCGGGGCGAGGGGGAACATTCAGTACTTC.

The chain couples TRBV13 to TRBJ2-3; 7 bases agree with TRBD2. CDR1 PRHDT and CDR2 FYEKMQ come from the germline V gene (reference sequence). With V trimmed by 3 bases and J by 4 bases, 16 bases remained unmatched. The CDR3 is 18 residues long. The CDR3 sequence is CASSFGLVGAGSADTQYF. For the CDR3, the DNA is TGTGCCAGCAGCTTTGGACTAGTCGGGGCGGGGAGTGCAGATACGCAGTATTTT. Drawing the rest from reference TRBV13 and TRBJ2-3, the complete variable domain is AAGVIQSPRHLIKEKRETATLKCYPIPRHDTVYWYQQGPGQDPQFLISFYEKMQSDKGSIPDRFSAQQFSDYHSELNMSSLELGDSALYFCASSFGLVGAGSADTQYFGPGTRLTVL.

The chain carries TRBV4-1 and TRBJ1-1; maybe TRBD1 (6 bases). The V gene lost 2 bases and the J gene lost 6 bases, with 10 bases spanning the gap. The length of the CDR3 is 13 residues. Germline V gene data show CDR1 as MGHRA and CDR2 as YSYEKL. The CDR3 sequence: CASSQIQGPEAFF. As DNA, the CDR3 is TGCGCCAGCAGCCAAATACAGGGCCCTGAAGCTTTCTTT.

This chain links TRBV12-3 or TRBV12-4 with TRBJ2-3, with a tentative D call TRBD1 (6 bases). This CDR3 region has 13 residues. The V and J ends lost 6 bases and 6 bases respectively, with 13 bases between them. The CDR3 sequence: CASRQGQCDTQYF. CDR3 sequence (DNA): TGTGCCAGCAGACAGGGTCAGTGTGATACGCAGTATTTT.

The chain's CDR3 is CASSSAGVWSDTQYF. CDR3 nucleotides: TGCGCCAGCAGCTCTGCAGGGGTTTGGTCAGATACGCAGTATTTT. The rearrangement uses TRBV5-1 and TRBJ2-3, with a tentative D call TRBD1 (6 bases). Germline CDR1 and CDR2: SGHRS and YFSETQ. The CDR3 has 15 residues. Trimming removed 3 bases at V and 4 bases at J, with 15 bases between.

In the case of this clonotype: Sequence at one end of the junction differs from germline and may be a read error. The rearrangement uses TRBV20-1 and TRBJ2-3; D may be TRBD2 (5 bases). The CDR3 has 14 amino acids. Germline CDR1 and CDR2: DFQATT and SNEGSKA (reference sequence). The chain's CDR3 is CSASGGEGAETQYF. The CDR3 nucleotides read TGCAGTGCTAGCGGCGGAGAGGGAGCAGAGACGCAGTATTTT.

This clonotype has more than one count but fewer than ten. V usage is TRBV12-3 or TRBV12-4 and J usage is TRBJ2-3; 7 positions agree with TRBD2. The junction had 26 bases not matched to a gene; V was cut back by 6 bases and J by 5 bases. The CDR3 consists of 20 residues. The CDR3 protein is CASRSLAEEFKGLFGDTQYF. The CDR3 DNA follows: TGTGCCAGCAGATCCCTAGCGGAGGAATTTAAGGGGCTCTTTGGAGATACGCAGTATTTT.

CDR3: CASSERGFGRGFQETQYF. For the CDR3, the DNA is TGCGCCAGCAGTGAGAGGGGGTTTGGCAGGGGGTTTCAAGAGACCCAGTACTTC. V is TRBV10-2 and J is TRBJ2-5; 7 bases line up with TRBD1. The CDR3 contains 18 residues. Germline V CDR1 and CDR2: WSHSY, SAAADI. Losses at the gene ends were 2 bases for V and 2 bases for J; bases not matched to a gene: 14.

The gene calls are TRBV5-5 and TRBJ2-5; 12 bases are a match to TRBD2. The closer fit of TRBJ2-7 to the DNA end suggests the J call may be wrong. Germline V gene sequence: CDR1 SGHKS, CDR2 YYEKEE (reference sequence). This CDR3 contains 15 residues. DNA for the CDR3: TGTGCCAGCAGCTCCTCGACTAGCGGGAGTAGCGAGCAGTACTTC. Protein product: CASSSSTSGSSEQYF.

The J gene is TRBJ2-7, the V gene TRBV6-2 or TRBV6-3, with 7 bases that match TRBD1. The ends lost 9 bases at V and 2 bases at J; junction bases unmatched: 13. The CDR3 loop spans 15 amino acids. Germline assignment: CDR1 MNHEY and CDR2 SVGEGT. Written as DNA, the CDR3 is TGTGCCAGTAACCCGGGACAGCGAGTGGCCTACGAGCAGTACTTC. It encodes CASNPGQRVAYEQYF.

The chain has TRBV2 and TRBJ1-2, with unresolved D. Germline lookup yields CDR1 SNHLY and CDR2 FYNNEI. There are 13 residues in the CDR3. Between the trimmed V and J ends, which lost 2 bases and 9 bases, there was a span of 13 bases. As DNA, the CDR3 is TGTGCCAGCAGTGAAAGACCCGACGGAAGCTACACCTTC. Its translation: CASSERPDGSYTF.

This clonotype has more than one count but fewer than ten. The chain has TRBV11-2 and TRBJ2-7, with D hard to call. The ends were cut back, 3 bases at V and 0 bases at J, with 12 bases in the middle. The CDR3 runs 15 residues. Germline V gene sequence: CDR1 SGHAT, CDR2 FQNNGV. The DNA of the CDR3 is TGTGCCAGCAGCTTTGTGTTTTCGAGCTCCTACGAGCAGTACTTC. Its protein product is CASSFVFSSSYEQYF.

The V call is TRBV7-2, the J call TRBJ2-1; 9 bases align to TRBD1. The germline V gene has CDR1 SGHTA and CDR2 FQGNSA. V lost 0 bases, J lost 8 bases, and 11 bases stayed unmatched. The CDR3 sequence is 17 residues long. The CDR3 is CASSLAGPGQGNYEQFF. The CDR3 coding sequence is TGTGCCAGCAGCTTAGCGGGACCGGGACAGGGTAACTATGAGCAGTTCTTC.

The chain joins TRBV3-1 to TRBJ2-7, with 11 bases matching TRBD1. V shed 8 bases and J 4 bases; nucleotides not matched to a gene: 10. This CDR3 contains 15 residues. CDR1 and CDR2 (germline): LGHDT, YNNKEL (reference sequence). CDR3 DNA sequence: TGTGCCAGCGCGCCTCCCGGGACAGGGGGTTACGAGCAGTACTTC. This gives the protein CASAPPGTGGYEQYF.

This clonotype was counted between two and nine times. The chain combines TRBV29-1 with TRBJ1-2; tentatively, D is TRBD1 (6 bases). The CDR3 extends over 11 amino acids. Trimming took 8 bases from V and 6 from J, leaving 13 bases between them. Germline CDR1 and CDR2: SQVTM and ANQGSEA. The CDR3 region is CSSGAADGYTF. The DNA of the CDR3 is TGCAGCTCGGGGGCAGCGGATGGCTACACCTTC.

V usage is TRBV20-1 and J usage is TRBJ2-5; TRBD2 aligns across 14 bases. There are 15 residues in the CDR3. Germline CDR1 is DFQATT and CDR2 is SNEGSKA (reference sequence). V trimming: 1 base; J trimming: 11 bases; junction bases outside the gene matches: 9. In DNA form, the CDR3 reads TGCAGTGCTAGAGCTTCGACTAGCGGGAGGGATGAGCAGTACTTC. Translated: CSARASTSGRDEQYF.

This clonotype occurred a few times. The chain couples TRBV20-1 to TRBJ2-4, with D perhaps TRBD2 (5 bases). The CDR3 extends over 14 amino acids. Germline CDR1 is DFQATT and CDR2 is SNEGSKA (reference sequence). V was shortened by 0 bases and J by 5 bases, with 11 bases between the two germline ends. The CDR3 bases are TGCAGTGCTAGAGAGATAGAGGGCCAAAACATTCAGTACTTC. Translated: CSAREIEGQNIQYF.

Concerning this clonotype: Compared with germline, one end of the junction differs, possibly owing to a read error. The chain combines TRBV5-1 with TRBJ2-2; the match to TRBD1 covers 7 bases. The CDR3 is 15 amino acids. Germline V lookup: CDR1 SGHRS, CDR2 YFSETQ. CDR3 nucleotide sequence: TGCGCCAGCAGCCTAGGGACAGTGAACGCCGGGGAGCTGTTTTTT. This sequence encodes CASSLGTVNAGELFF.

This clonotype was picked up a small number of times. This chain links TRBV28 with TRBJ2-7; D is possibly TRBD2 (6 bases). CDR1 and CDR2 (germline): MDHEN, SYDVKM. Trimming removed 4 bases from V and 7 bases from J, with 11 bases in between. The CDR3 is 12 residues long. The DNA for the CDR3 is TGTGCCAGCAGTTCGCCGGGGAGGGAGCAGTACTTC. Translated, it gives CASSSPGREQYF. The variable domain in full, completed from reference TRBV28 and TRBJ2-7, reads DVKVTQSSRYLVKRTGEKVFLECVQDMDHENMFWYRQDPGLGLRLIYFSYDVKMKEKGDIPEGYSVSREKKERFSLILESASTNQTSMYLCASSSPGREQYFGPGTRLTVT.

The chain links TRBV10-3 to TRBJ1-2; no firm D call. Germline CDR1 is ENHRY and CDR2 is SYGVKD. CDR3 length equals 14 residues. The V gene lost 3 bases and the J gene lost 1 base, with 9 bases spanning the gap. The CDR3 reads CAISDSGDNYGYTF. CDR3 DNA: TGTGCCATCAGTGACAGTGGAGATAACTATGGCTACACCTTC.

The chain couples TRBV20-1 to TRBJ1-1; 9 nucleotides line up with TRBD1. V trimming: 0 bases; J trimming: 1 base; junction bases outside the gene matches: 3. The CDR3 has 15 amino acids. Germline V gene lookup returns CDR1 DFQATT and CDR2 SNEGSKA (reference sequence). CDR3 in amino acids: CSARDMGQGNTEAFF. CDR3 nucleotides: TGCAGTGCTAGAGATATGGGACAGGGGAACACTGAAGCTTTCTTT.

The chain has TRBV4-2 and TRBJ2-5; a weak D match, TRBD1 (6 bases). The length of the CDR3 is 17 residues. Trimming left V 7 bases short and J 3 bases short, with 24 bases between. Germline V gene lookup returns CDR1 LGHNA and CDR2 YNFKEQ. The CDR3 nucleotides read TGTGCCAGCATAGGGGGTTGGTTCTACGCCATGAAAGAGACCCAGTACTTC. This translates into CASIGGWFYAMKETQYF.

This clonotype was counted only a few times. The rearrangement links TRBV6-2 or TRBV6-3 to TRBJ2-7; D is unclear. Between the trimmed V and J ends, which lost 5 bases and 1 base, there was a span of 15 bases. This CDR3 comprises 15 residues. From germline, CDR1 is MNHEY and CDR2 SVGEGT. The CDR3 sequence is CASSRDSLRSYEQYF. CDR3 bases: TGTGCCAGCAGTCGAGACTCCCTCCGTTCCTACGAGCAGTACTTC.

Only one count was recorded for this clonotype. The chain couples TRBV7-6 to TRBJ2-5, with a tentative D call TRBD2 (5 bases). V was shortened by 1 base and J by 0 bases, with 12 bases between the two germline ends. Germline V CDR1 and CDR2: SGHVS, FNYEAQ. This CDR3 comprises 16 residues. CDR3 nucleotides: TGTGCCAGCAGCTTAGGAGGGCAGCCGTACCAAGAGACCCAGTACTTC. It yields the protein CASSLGGQPYQETQYF.

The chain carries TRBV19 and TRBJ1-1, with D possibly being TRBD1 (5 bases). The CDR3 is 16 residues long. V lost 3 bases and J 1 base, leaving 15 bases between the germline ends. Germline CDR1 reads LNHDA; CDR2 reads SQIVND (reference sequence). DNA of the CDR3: TGTGCCAGTAGTATGAGGAGTTGGAGGGGGAACACTGAAGCTTTCTTT. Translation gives CASSMRSWRGNTEAFF.

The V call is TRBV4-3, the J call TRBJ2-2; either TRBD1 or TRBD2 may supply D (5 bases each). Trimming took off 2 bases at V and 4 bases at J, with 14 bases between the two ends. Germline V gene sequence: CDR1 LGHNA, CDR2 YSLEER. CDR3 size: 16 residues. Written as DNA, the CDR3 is TGCGCCAGCAGCCAAAACACGGGGCCGAGCACCGGGGAGCTGTTTTTT. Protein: CASSQNTGPSTGELFF.